The present TCR beta chain was sequenced within a study of blood T cells in healthy people across ages. Trimming removed 5 bases from V and 6 bases from J, with 20 bases in between. This CDR3 comprises 16 residues. The germline V gene encodes CDR1 SGHAT and CDR2 FQNNGV. This clonotype was picked up one time. Alongside a J-beta primer mix, a sample-barcoded 5' primer served in a second PCR lasting about 7 to 11 cycles. Unique molecular identifiers of 12 random nucleotides labeled each cDNA. TCRdb processed the 5' RACE reads anew with MiXCR; each CDR3 protein has one entry. The sample holds under 950,000 distinct CDR3 sequences, 20% to 25% seen once.

Sequenced: blood. This rearrangement joins TRBV11-2 to TRBJ2-4; a weak D match, TRBD1 (6 bases). The clonotype was recovered from a man in his 70s in good health. Here the CDR3 DNA reads TGTGCCAGCAGCCCCCTTATGGGGGCTAGAAGAAACATTCAGTACTTC. Its translation is CASSPLMGARRNIQYF.